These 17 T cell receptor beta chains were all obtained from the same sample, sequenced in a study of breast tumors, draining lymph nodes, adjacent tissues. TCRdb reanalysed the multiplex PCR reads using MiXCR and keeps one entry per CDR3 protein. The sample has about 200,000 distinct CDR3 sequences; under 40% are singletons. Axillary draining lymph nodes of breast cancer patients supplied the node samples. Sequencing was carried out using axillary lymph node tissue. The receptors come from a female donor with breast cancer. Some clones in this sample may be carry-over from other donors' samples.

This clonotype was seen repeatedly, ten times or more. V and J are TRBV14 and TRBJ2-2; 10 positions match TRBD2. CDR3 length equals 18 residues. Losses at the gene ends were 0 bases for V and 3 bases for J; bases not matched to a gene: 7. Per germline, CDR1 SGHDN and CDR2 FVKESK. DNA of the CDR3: TGTGCCAGCAGCCAAGACGGCGGTCTAGCGGGAGACACCGGGGAGCTGTTTTTT. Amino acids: CASSQDGGLAGDTGELFF. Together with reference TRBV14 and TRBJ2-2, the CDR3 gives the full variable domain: EAGVTQFPSHSVIEKGQTVTLRCDPISGHDNLYWYRRVMGKEIKFLLHFVKESKQDESGMPNNRFLAERTGGTYSTLKVQPAELEDSGVYFCASSQDGGLAGDTGELFFGEGSRLTVL.

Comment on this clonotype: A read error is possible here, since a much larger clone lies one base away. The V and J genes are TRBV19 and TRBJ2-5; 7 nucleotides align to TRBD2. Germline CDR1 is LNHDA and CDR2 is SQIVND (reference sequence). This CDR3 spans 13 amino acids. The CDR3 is CAGSWGGYETQYF. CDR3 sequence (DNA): TGTGCCGGTAGTTGGGGAGGGTACGAGACCCAGTACTTC.

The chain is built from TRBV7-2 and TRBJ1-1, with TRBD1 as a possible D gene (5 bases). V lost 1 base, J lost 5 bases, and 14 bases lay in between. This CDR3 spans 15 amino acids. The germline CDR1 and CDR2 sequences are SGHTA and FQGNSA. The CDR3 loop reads CASSLGMGGGTEAFF. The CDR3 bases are TGTGCCAGCAGCTTAGGCATGGGCGGGGGAACTGAAGCTTTCTTT.

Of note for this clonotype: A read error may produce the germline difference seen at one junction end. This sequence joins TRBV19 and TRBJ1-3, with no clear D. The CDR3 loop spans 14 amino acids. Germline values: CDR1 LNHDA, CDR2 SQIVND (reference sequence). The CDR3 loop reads CAAEDLKAGNSIYF. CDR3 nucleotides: TGTGCCGCCGAGGACCTAAAGGCTGGAAACTCCATATATTTT.

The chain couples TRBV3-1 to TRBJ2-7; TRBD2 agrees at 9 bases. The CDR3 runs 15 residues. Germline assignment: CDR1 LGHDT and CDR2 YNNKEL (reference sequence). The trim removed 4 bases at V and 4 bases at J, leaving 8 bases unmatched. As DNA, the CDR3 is TGTGCCAGCAGCCCCTTCGGGACTAGCAGATACGAGCAGTACTTC. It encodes CASSPFGTSRYEQYF.

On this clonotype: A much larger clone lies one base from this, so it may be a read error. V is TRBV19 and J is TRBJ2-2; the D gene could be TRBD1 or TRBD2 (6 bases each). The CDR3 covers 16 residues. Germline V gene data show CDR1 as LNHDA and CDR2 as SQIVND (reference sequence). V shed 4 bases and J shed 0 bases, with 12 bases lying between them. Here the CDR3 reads CASSTGASANTGELFF. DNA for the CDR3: TGTGCCAGTAGTACGGGGGCTAGCGCGAACACCGGGGAGCTGTTTTTT. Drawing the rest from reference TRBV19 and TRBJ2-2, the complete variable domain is DGGITQSPKYLFRKEGQNVTLSCEQNLNHDAMYWYRQDPGQGLRLIYYSQIVNDFQKGDIAEGYSVSREKKESFPLTVTSAQKNPTAFYLCASSTGASANTGELFFGEGSRLTVL.

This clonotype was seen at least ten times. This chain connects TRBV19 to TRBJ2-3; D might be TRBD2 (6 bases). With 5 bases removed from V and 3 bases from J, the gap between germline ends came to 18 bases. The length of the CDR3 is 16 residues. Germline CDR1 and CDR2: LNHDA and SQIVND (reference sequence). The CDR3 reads CASSHGTLRETDTQYF. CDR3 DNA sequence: TGTGCCAGTAGTCATGGGACTCTCCGGGAAACAGATACGCAGTATTTT. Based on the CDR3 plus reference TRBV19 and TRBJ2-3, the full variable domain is DGGITQSPKYLFRKEGQNVTLSCEQNLNHDAMYWYRQDPGQGLRLIYYSQIVNDFQKGDIAEGYSVSREKKESFPLTVTSAQKNPTAFYLCASSHGTLRETDTQYFGPGTRLTVL.

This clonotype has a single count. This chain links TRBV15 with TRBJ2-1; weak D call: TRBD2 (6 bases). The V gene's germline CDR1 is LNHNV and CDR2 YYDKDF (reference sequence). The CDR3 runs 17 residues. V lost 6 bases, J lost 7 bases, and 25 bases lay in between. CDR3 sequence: CATSISRAGAGLNEQFF. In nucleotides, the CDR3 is TGTGCCACCAGTATAAGTAGGGCTGGGGCGGGGTTAAATGAGCAGTTCTTC.

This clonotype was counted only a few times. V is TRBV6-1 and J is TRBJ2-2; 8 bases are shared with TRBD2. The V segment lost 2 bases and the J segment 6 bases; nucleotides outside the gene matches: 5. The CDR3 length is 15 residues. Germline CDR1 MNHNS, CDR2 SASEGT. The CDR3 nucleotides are TGTGCCAGCAGTGAAAGGACTAGCCTGCCCGGGGAGCTGTTTTTT. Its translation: CASSERTSLPGELFF.

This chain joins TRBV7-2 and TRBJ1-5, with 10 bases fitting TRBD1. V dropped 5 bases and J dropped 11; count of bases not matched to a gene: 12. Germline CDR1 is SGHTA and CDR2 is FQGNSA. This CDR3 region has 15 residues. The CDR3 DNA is TGTGCCAGCAGCCGACCCGGGACAGGGGTGTGGGCCCAGCATTTT. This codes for CASSRPGTGVWAQHF.

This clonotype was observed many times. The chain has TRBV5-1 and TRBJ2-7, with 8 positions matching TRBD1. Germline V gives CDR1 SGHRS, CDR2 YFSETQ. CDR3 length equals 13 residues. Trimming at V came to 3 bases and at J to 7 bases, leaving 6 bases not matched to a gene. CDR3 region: CASSSIRQGEQYF. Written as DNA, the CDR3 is TGCGCCAGCAGCTCTATCCGACAGGGGGAGCAGTACTTC.

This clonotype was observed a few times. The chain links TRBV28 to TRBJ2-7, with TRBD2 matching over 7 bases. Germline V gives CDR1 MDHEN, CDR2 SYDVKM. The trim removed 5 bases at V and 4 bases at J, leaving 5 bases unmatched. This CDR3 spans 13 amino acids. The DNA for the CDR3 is TGTGCCAGCAGTATGGGGGGGGAATACGAGCAGTACTTC. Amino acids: CASSMGGEYEQYF.

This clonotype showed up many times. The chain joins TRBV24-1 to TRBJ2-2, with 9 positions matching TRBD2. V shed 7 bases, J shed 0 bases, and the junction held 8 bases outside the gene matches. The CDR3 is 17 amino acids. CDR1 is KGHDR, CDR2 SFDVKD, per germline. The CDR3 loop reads CATSRPTSGPNTGELFF. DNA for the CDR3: TGTGCCACCAGCCGCCCGACTAGCGGCCCGAACACCGGGGAGCTGTTTTTT.

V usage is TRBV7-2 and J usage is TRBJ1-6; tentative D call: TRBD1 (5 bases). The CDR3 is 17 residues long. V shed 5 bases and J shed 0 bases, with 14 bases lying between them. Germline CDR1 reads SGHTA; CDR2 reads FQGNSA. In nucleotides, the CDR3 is TGTGCCAGCAGCCCAAGCGGGGCAAGCTCCTATAATTCACCCCTCCACTTT. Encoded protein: CASSPSGASSYNSPLHF.

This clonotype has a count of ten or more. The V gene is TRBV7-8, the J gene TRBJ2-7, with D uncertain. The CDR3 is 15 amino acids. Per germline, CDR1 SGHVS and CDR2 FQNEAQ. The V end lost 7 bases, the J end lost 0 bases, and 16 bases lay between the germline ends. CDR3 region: CASKNGPSSSYEQYF. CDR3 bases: TGTGCCAGCAAGAACGGGCCCTCTAGCTCCTACGAGCAGTACTTC.

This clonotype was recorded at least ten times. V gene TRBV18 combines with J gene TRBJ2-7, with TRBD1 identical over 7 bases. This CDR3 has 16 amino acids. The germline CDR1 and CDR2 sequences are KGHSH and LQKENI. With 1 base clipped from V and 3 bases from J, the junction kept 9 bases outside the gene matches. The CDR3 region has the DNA TGTGCCAGCTCACCACTCGAGGGGGCCGAAGTCTACGAGCAGTACTTC. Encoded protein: CASSPLEGAEVYEQYF.

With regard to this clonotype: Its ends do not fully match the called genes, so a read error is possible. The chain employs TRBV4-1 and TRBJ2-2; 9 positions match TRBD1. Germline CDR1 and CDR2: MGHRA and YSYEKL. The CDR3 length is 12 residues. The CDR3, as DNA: TGCGCCAGCAGCGCCCTGACAGGGGGAGCTGTTTTT. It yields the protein CASSALTGGAVF.